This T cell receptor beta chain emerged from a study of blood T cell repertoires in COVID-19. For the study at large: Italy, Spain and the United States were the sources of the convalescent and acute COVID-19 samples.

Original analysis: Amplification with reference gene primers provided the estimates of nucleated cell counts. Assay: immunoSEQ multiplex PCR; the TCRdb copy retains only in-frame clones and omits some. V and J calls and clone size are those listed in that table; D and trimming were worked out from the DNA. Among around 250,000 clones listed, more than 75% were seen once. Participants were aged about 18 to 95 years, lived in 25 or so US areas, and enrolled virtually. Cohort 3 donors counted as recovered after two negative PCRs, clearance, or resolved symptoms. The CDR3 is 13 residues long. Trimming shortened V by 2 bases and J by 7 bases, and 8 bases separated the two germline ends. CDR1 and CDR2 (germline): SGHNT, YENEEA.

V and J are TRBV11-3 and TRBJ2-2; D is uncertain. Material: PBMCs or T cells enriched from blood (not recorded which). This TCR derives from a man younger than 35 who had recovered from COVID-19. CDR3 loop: CASSLNPNGELFF. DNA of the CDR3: TGTGCCAGCAGCTTAAACCCTAACGGGGAGCTGTTTTTT.